This entry lists 32 T cell receptor delta chains sequenced from one sample in a study of gamma-delta T cells after stem cell transplantation. TCRdb fed the RT-PCR reads into CATT to redo clone calling. The table has 960 or so delta-chain clones, 3% to 4% seen once. Source material: gamma-delta T cells. The receptors shown here come from a human donor. It is not recorded whose cells these are; they may come from a transplant donor.

This clone was seen more than once but under ten times. TCRdb has a much larger clone's protein, which differs at residue 10 from the translation of this DNA, likely because of a read error; what is shown is the protein translated from the DNA. The CDR3 region is CACDPMPGLRDTGGSKLIF. The CDR3 DNA sequence: TGTGCCTGTGACCCCATGCCCGGTCTGAGGGATACCGGAGGGTCTAAACTCATCTTT. The chain couples TRDV2 to TRDJ1; 7 bases match TRDD3. The CDR3 has 19 residues. Germline V CDR1 and CDR2: GEAIGNYY, EKD. Trimming cost V 3 bases and J 7 bases; bases outside gene matches: 25.

This clone was seen more than once but under ten times. This may arise from a read error, as a much more abundant clone is one base away. This chain uses TRDV2 with TRDJ1, with D possibly TRDD3 on 6 matching bases. This CDR3 has 19 residues. Trimming stripped 3 bases from V and 7 bases from J, with 32 bases between. Germline CDR1 reads GEAIGNYY; CDR2 reads EKD. The CDR3 DNA is TGTGCCTGTGACCCCATGCCCGGTCTGGTGGATACCGGAGGGTCTAAACTCATCTTT. It codes for CACDPMPGLVDTGGSKLIF.

Only a few counts were recorded for this clone. The protein TCRdb gives is from a much larger clone and does not agree with this DNA's translation at residue 7, likely a read error; the protein shown here comes from the DNA. Distinct nucleotide sequences in the sample also encode this CDR3. V is TRDV2 and J is TRDJ3; TRDD3 matches at 11 bases. CDR1 and CDR2 (germline): GEAIGNYY, EKD. This CDR3 region has 20 residues. The V and J ends lost 0 bases and 0 bases, in that order; junction bases with no gene match: 6. The DNA for the CDR3 is TGTGCCTGTGACACCGTTATGGGGGATACGAGCTCCTGGGACACCCGACAGATGTTTTTC. Its translation is CACDTVMGDTSSWDTRQMFF.

This clone is classed as large. Other DNA sequences from this sample encode an identical CDR3 as well. The chain couples TRDV2 to TRDJ1, with 13 bases identical to TRDD3. V trimming: 3 bases; J trimming: 4 bases; junction bases outside the gene matches: 13. CDR1 and CDR2 (germline): GEAIGNYY, EKD. The CDR3 totals 18 residues. This chain's CDR3 is CACDQLGDTGKILDKLIF. CDR3 DNA: TGTGCCTGTGACCAACTGGGGGATACGGGTAAAATTCTCGATAAACTCATCTTT.

This clone was seen more than once but under ten times. TCRdb assigns this DNA the protein of a much larger clone, which departs from its translation at residue 6; this likely reflects a read error, and the protein shown comes from translating the DNA. The chain combines TRDV2 with TRDJ2; a weak D match, TRDD3 (5 bases). The length of the CDR3 is 14 residues. Trimming shortened V by 0 bases and J by 4 bases, and 8 bases separated the two germline ends. CDR1 GEAIGNYY and CDR2 EKD come from the germline V gene. CDR3 DNA sequence: TGTGCCTGTGACACCGCCGGGGGGACAGCACAACTCTTCTTT. Protein sequence: CACDTAGGTAQLFF.

With regard to this clone: A read error is likely here: a far larger clone is one base away. The chain combines TRDV2 with TRDJ1, with D possibly matching TRDD3 (5 bases). Germline CDR1 and CDR2: GEAIGNYY and EKD. The CDR3 totals 15 residues. The CDR3 loop is CAYDPSPGGTDKLIF. In nucleotides, the CDR3 is TGTGCCTATGACCCGTCCCCGGGGGGCACCGATAAACTCATCTTT.

This clone is judged medium-sized (0.01 to 0.1%). A far larger clone lies a single base away; this is likely a read error. The rearrangement uses TRDV2 and TRDJ3; 12 bases fit TRDD3. This CDR3 is built from 21 residues. In germline, CDR1 is GEAIGNYY, CDR2 EKD. The CDR3 sequence is CACDPAEAGGYGSWDARQMFF. CDR3 sequence (DNA): TGTGCCTGTGACCCCGCGGAGGCTGGGGGATACGGCTCCTGGGACGCCCGACAGATGTTTTTC.

Of note for this clone: One base separates it from a far larger clone, so it is likely a read error. Other DNA sequences in the sample encode the same CDR3. The chain employs TRDV2 and TRDJ1; no clear D. This CDR3 is built from 15 residues. CDR1 and CDR2 from the germline V gene are GEAIGNYY and EKD. CDR3 protein: CACDTVEGFGDKLIF. As DNA, the CDR3 is TGTGCCTGCGACACCGTGGAGGGGTTTGGCGATAAACTCATCTTT.

In its sample, this clone was seen a few times. TCRdb lists the protein of a much larger clone for this DNA, which differs at residue 4, so this is likely a read error; the protein given here is translated from the DNA itself. The genes are TRDV2 and TRDJ1; D unresolved. The CDR3 extends over 14 amino acids. V lost 6 bases and J lost 0, with 13 bases in between. Germline assignment: CDR1 GEAIGNYY and CDR2 EKD. The CDR3 region has the DNA TGTGCCTGTAACCTCCTTTCCGACACCGATAAACTCATCTTT. Its translation is CACNLLSDTDKLIF.

In this sample, this clone is medium-sized. A read error is likely here: a far larger clone is one base away. The chain links TRDV2 to TRDJ1; no reliable D call. The CDR3 extends over 17 amino acids. The V end was cut by 3 bases, the J end by 1 base, with 20 bases between. Germline values: CDR1 GEAIGNYY, CDR2 EKD. The CDR3 DNA sequence: TGTGCCTGTGACGGCCTCGGGGCTCCCGGAGGCACCGATAAACTCATCTTT. Its translation: CACDGLGAPGGTDKLIF.

Only a few counts were recorded for this clone. The amino acid sequence in TCRdb belongs to a much larger clone and departs from this DNA's translation at residue 10, likely a sequencing read error; the sequence shown is translated from the DNA. Additional DNA sequences in this sample encode the identical CDR3. V and J are TRDV2 and TRDJ1; D unclear. The CDR3 runs 14 residues. Germline V gene data show CDR1 as GEAIGNYY and CDR2 as EKD. Here the CDR3 DNA reads TGTGCCTGTGACCTCCTTTCCGACACCGGTAAACTCATCTTT. The encoded protein is CACDLLSDTGKLIF.

In its sample, this clone was seen a few times. The protein recorded in TCRdb matches a much larger clone and deviates from this DNA's translation at residues 8 and 19, suggesting a read error; the protein here is obtained by translating the DNA. The chain couples TRDV2 to TRDJ1; D is unresolved. The germline gives CDR1 GEAIGNYY, CDR2 EKD. The length of the CDR3 is 21 residues. The CDR3 reads CACDTLPAESGWKRHTDKPIF. The CDR3 nucleotides read TGTGCCTGTGACACCCTCCCCGCTGAGAGTGGGTGGAAACGCCACACCGATAAACCCATCTTT.

A word on this clone: A far larger clone is one base from this, pointing to a likely read error. The sample has other DNA sequences that encode this CDR3 too. The chain combines TRDV2 with TRDJ1, with 13 bases that match TRDD3. The germline V gene has CDR1 GEAIGNYY and CDR2 EKD. The CDR3 has 18 residues. The CDR3 coding sequence is TGTGCCTGTGACCAACTGGGGGATACGGGTAAAATTCTCGATAAGCTCATCTTT. Amino acid sequence: CACDQLGDTGKILDKLIF.

In this sample, this clone is medium-sized. This may arise from a read error, as a much more abundant clone is one base away. Other DNA sequences from this sample encode an identical CDR3 as well. This sequence joins TRDV2 and TRDJ1, with 7 positions matching TRDD3. CDR1 and CDR2 (germline): GEAIGNYY, EKD. There are 18 residues in the CDR3. The CDR3 is CACDNVTSGGIGADKLIF. The CDR3 DNA sequence: TGTGCCTGTGACAACGTGACTAGTGGGGGGATTGGAGCCGATAAACTTATCTTT.

In its sample, this clone ranks as medium-sized (0.01 to 0.1%). A much larger clone lies a single base off, so this may be a read error. The V and J genes are TRDV2 and TRDJ1; D not certain. The length of the CDR3 is 15 residues. Per the germline V gene, CDR1 is GEAIGNYY and CDR2 is EKD. V was shortened by 0 bases and J by 4 bases, with 14 bases between the two germline ends. The CDR3 sequence is CACDTVGATLDKLIF. The CDR3 DNA reads TGTGCCTGTGACACCGTAGGGGCTACGCTCGATAAACTCATCTTT.

The chain is built from TRDV2 and TRDJ1; TRDD3 aligns across 9 bases. The length of the CDR3 is 18 residues. J lost 6 bases, V lost 0 bases, and 16 bases had no gene match. Germline V gene lookup returns CDR1 GEAIGNYY and CDR2 EKD. The CDR3 region is CACDTADLGDSGPYKLIF. In nucleotides, the CDR3 is TGTGCCTGTGACACCGCAGACCTGGGGGATTCTGGACCATATAAACTCATCTTT.

This clone has a handful of counts. The protein recorded in TCRdb matches a much larger clone and deviates from this DNA's translation at residue 5, suggesting a read error; the protein here is obtained by translating the DNA. V usage is TRDV2 and J usage is TRDJ3, with TRDD3 identical over 8 bases. Trimming at V came to 3 bases and at J to 0 bases, leaving 9 bases not matched to a gene. Germline V CDR1 and CDR2: GEAIGNYY, EKD. This CDR3 spans 19 amino acids. Written as DNA, the CDR3 is TGTGCCTGTGACGCAATGGGGGATTTCAGCTCCTGGGACACCCGACAGATGTTTTTC. Residues: CACDAMGDFSSWDTRQMFF.

With regard to this clone: TCRdb lists the protein of a much larger clone for this DNA, which differs at residue 4, so this is likely a read error; the protein given here is translated from the DNA itself. This chain connects TRDV2 to TRDJ1; 7 bases match TRDD3. V dropped 6 bases and J dropped 0; count of bases not matched to a gene: 21. Germline CDR1 and CDR2: GEAIGNYY and EKD. The CDR3 is 19 residues long. The DNA for the CDR3 is TGTGCCTGTAACATCTTTATTCCCCAATACTGGGGTTACACCGATAAACTCATCTTT. Amino acid sequence: CACNIFIPQYWGYTDKLIF.

About this clone: The TCRdb record carries a much larger clone's protein, which differs from this DNA's translation at residue 4; a read error is the likely cause, and the protein listed here is the DNA translation. The chain recombines TRDV2 with TRDJ1, with TRDD3 matching 10 bases. The CDR3 extends over 17 amino acids. V was clipped by 5 bases and J by 3 bases; unmatched bases: 14. Germline CDR1 GEAIGNYY, CDR2 EKD. The CDR3 nucleotides read TGTGCCTGTGGCTCTCTTACTGGGGGATTGGGCCCCGATAAACTCATCTTT. It yields the protein CACGSLTGGLGPDKLIF.

Of note for this clone: A clone one base away is much larger, so this may be a read error. The rearrangement uses TRDV2 and TRDJ1; TRDD3 agrees at 13 bases. CDR1 and CDR2 from the germline V gene are GEAIGNYY and EKD. J gave up 0 bases and V 1 base, and 7 bases lay outside the gene matches. This CDR3 contains 18 residues. CDR3 nucleotides: TGTGCCTGTGACACTGTACTGGGGGATACGCGAAACACCGATAAACTCATCTTT. As protein: CACDTVLGDTRNTDKLIF.

Remarks on this clone: TCRdb's protein, taken from a much larger clone, differs from this DNA's translation at residue 11, likely owing to a read error; the protein displayed comes from the DNA. The rearrangement joins TRDV2 to TRDJ1; 8 nucleotides match TRDD3. This CDR3 region has 17 residues. CDR1 is GEAIGNYY and CDR2 is EKD in the germline V gene. The V segment lost 0 bases and the J segment 1 base; nucleotides outside the gene matches: 9. This chain's CDR3 is CACDTVGLGGSTDKLIF. CDR3 sequence (DNA): TGTGCCTGTGACACCGTCGGACTGGGGGGAAGCACCGATAAACTCATCTTT.

By frequency in the sample, this clone is medium-sized. With a much larger clone just one base away, this may be a read error. The chain links TRDV2 to TRDJ1; D possibly corresponds to TRDD3 (6 bases). The V end was cut by 1 base, the J end by 0 bases, with 20 bases between. The germline gives CDR1 GEAIGNYY, CDR2 EKD. The CDR3 covers 18 residues. The CDR3 protein is CACDTLRRGETYTDKLIF. The CDR3 nucleotides are TGTGCCTGTGACACGCTTCGGCGGGGGGAAACGTACACCGATAAACTCATCTTT.

As for this clone: A single base is all that separates this from a far larger clone, so a read error is likely. This chain uses TRDV2 with TRDJ1; D uncertain. CDR1 GEAIGNYY and CDR2 EKD come from the germline V gene. Trimming took 3 bases from V and 3 from J, leaving 16 bases between them. This CDR3 comprises 15 residues. CDR3 sequence (DNA): TGTGCCTGTGACGCAGTCGGAGGCCACCCCGATAAACTCATCTTT. This sequence encodes CACDAVGGHPDKLIF.

This clone was observed a handful of times. The TCRdb record carries a much larger clone's protein, which differs from this DNA's translation at residue 4; a read error is the likely cause, and the protein listed here is the DNA translation. The rearrangement links TRDV2 to TRDJ1, with TRDD3 matching 11 bases. The CDR3 length is 15 residues. CDR1 is GEAIGNYY and CDR2 is EKD in the germline V gene. The V segment lost 4 bases and the J segment 0 bases; nucleotides outside the gene matches: 3. The CDR3 loop is CACDKLGDNTDKLIF. The CDR3 DNA follows: TGTGCCTGTGATAAACTGGGGGATAACACCGATAAACTCATCTTT.

As concerns this clone: It differs at one base from a far larger clone, so likely a read error. Distinct nucleotide sequences in the sample also encode this CDR3. This chain joins TRDV1 and TRDJ1, with 13 nucleotides matching TRDD3. Trimming at V came to 0 bases and at J to 4 bases, leaving 26 bases not matched to a gene. There are 24 residues in the CDR3. Germline V gene lookup returns CDR1 TSWWSYY and CDR2 QGS. The CDR3 sequence is CALGELLKSTLLTGGYALYDKLIF. The CDR3 nucleotides read TGTGCTCTTGGGGAACTACTTAAATCTACGCTTCTTACTGGGGGATACGCATTATACGATAAACTCATCTTT.

The V gene is TRDV2, the J gene TRDJ1, with 8 bases that match TRDD3. The germline gives CDR1 GEAIGNYY, CDR2 EKD. With V trimmed by 4 bases and J by 0 bases, 9 bases remained unmatched. CDR3 length equals 16 residues. For the CDR3, the DNA is TGTGCCTGTGAACCTCTACTGGGGGCCAACACCGATAAACTCATCTTT. Encoded protein: CACEPLLGANTDKLIF.

This clone showed up just a few times. The chain couples TRDV2 to TRDJ3; a possible D gene is TRDD3 (5 bases). Germline loops: CDR1 GEAIGNYY, CDR2 EKD. This CDR3 is 18 amino acids long. V was trimmed by 1 base and J by 0 bases, leaving 12 bases between them. The chain's CDR3 is CACDTGVPSSWDTRQMFF. The CDR3 DNA sequence: TGTGCCTGTGACACTGGGGTTCCGAGCTCCTGGGACACCCGACAGATGTTTTTC.

This clone showed up just a few times. The protein in TCRdb stems from a much larger clone and differs at residue 7 from this DNA's translation, likely a read error; here the protein is translated from the DNA. The chain couples TRDV2 to TRDJ1, with D possibly matching TRDD2 (6 bases). The CDR3 length is 14 residues. V lost 3 bases and J 0 bases, leaving 10 bases between the germline ends. CDR1 is GEAIGNYY and CDR2 is EKD in the germline V gene. The CDR3 loop is CACDLLPDTDKLIF. The CDR3 DNA reads as TGTGCCTGTGACCTCCTTCCCGACACCGATAAACTCATCTTT.

This clone was recorded a few times. TCRdb's protein for this DNA is that of a much larger clone and differs from the translation at residue 8, likely a read error; the protein shown is the DNA translation. The CDR3 reads CACDTGGSMSSWDTRQMFF. Written as DNA, the CDR3 is TGTGCCTGTGACACTGGGGGATCCATGAGCTCCTGGGACACCCGACAGATGTTTTTC. The chain couples TRDV2 to TRDJ3, with 8 bases that match TRDD3. V shed 1 base and J 0 bases; nucleotides not matched to a gene: 7. Per the germline V gene, CDR1 is GEAIGNYY and CDR2 is EKD. The CDR3 consists of 19 residues.

Points on this clone: The mismatch at residue 10 between this DNA's translation and the TCRdb protein of a much larger clone likely reflects a read error; the protein shown is translated from the DNA. The chain is built from TRDV2 and TRDJ1; D is ambiguous. The CDR3 spans 21 residues. Germline V gives CDR1 GEAIGNYY, CDR2 EKD. V was pared by 0 bases and J by 0 bases, with 28 bases between. Here the CDR3 reads CACDTLPVEIGWKRHTDKLIF. The CDR3 DNA follows: TGTGCCTGTGACACCCTCCCCGTTGAGATTGGGTGGAAACGCCACACCGATAAACTCATCTTT.

This clone was observed a few times. The mismatch at residue 13 between this DNA's translation and the TCRdb protein of a much larger clone likely reflects a read error; the protein shown is translated from the DNA. The identical CDR3 is also encoded by other nucleotide sequences in the sample. This chain joins TRDV2 and TRDJ3; 13 bases are shared with TRDD3. The CDR3 has 20 residues. In germline, CDR1 is GEAIGNYY, CDR2 EKD. In DNA form, the CDR3 reads TGTGCCTGTGACACCGTACTGGGGGATACGAGCTCCTGTGACACCCGACAGATGTTTTTC. It yields the protein CACDTVLGDTSSCDTRQMFF.

By share of the sample, this clone is hyperexpanded. Other DNA sequences from this sample encode an identical CDR3 as well. This chain uses TRDV2 with TRDJ3, with 12 bases matching TRDD3. Germline V gene lookup returns CDR1 GEAIGNYY and CDR2 EKD. V dropped 3 bases and J dropped 0; count of bases not matched to a gene: 11. This CDR3 region has 21 residues. CDR3 sequence: CACDPAEAGGYGSWDTRQMFF. CDR3 DNA: TGTGCCTGTGACCCCGCGGAGGCTGGGGGATACGGCTCCTGGGACACCCGACAGATGTTTTTC.